The 14 T cell receptor beta chains given below trace back to one sample, sequenced in a study of cytomegalovirus exposure and HLA in healthy donors. The PCR was carried out with 60 Vbeta primers and 13 Jbeta primers. Profiled with immunoSEQ multiplex PCR; TCRdb holds only in-frame clones, not every one. This table holds 100,000 to 150,000 clones, less than 85% found once. Sequencing input: PBMCs. These receptors were obtained from a man aged 25-45 years in good health and CMV-seropositive.

This clone was counted once. The chain joins TRBV27 to TRBJ1-1; D not resolved. Trimming took off 7 bases at V and 4 bases at J, with 19 bases between the two ends. The CDR3 loop spans 15 amino acids. The germline CDR1 and CDR2 sequences are MNHEY and SMNVEV (reference sequence). CDR3 nucleotides: TGTGCCAGCACCCCAACAAGGTCCAGGATCACTGAAGCTTTCTTT. Protein sequence: CASTPTRSRITEAFF.

CDR3 sequence: CASSFQGNTEAFF. The CDR3 coding sequence is TGCGCCAGCAGCTTCCAGGGGAACACTGAAGCTTTCTTT. The V and J genes are TRBV5-1 and TRBJ1-1, with D possibly being TRBD1 (5 bases). The CDR3 totals 13 residues. V lost 2 bases to trimming and J lost 1 base, with 6 bases between them. Looked up from germline, CDR1 is SGHRS and CDR2 is YFSETQ.

This chain connects TRBV9 to TRBJ1-6, with TRBD1 matching 8 bases. The junction had 6 bases not matched to a gene; V was cut back by 3 bases and J by 13 bases. CDR3 length: 13 residues. CDR1 is SGDLS, CDR2 YYNGEE, per germline. CDR3 DNA sequence: TGTGCCAGCAGCGCCAACAGGGGGGATCCCCTCCACTTT. Its translation is CASSANRGDPLHF.

The chain combines TRBV7-6 with TRBJ2-1; no definite D call. The V end lost 5 bases, the J end lost 7 bases, and 9 bases lay between the germline ends. In germline, CDR1 is SGHVS, CDR2 FNYEAQ. The CDR3 is 12 residues long. CDR3 bases: TGTGCCAGCAGCCTGACTCAAAATGAGCAGTTCTTC. The encoded protein is CASSLTQNEQFF.

The rearrangement uses TRBV6-6 and TRBJ1-2; possibly TRBD1 for D (6 bases). Trimming took off 11 bases at V and 2 bases at J, with 18 bases between the two ends. The CDR3 length is 14 residues. Germline V gives CDR1 MNHNY, CDR2 SVGAGI (reference sequence). The CDR3, as DNA: TGTGCCGGCAAGCAAGATACAGGGAACTATGGCTACACCTTC. Translating gives CAGKQDTGNYGYTF.

V and J are TRBV19 and TRBJ2-7; tentatively, D is TRBD2 (5 bases). CDR1 LNHDA and CDR2 SQIVND come from the germline V gene (reference sequence). V was clipped by 5 bases and J by 5 bases, with 7 bases between them. This CDR3 has 11 amino acids. The CDR3 sequence: CASSYGNEQYF. The CDR3 bases are TGTGCCAGTAGTTACGGGAACGAGCAGTACTTC.

Details on this clone: The junction differs from germline at one of its ends, possibly a read error. The CDR3 sequence is CATGQKNSQSF. The DNA of the CDR3 is TGTGCCACCGGACAGAAAAACTCTCAGTCCTTC. The rearrangement joins TRBV19 to TRBJ1-2; possibly TRBD1 for D (6 bases). Germline assignment: CDR1 LNHDA and CDR2 SQIVND (reference sequence). The CDR3 loop spans 11 amino acids.

This chain joins TRBV6-1 and TRBJ2-2, with 9 nucleotides matching TRBD1. CDR1 is MNHNS, CDR2 SASEGT, per germline. V shed 7 bases and J 5 bases; nucleotides not matched to a gene: 8. The CDR3 consists of 15 residues. This CDR3 reads CASTRQGVRTGELFF. CDR3 DNA sequence: TGTGCCAGCACTCGACAGGGGGTTCGGACCGGGGAGCTGTTTTTT.

V and J are TRBV16 and TRBJ1-2; TRBD1 aligns across 9 bases. This CDR3 comprises 15 residues. The junction had 3 bases not matched to a gene; V was cut back by 0 bases and J by 4 bases. Germline values: CDR1 KGHSY, CDR2 FQNENV. The CDR3 protein is CASSQSTGGLYGYTF. In DNA form, the CDR3 reads TGTGCCAGCAGCCAATCAACAGGGGGCCTCTATGGCTACACCTTC.

This clone was seen only a few times. This chain joins TRBV4-1 and TRBJ2-1; 10 bases line up with TRBD2. The CDR3 consists of 16 residues. Germline loops: CDR1 MGHRA, CDR2 YSYEKL. V shed 4 bases, J shed 7 bases, and the junction held 10 bases outside the gene matches. The CDR3 DNA sequence: TGCGCCAGCAGCCTTTCCAGCGGGGGGGCGAAGAATGAGCAGTTCTTC. Amino acids: CASSLSSGGAKNEQFF.

The rearrangement joins TRBV19 to TRBJ2-3, with 8 bases fitting TRBD1. There are 15 residues in the CDR3. CDR1 and CDR2 from the germline V gene are LNHDA and SQIVND (reference sequence). Trimming took 3 bases from V and 4 from J; bases not matched to a gene: 6. CDR3 bases: TGTGCCAGTAGTATGACAGGGGATTTCGCAGATACGCAGTATTTT. This sequence encodes CASSMTGDFADTQYF.

The gene calls are TRBV10-3 and TRBJ2-7; 9 bases are a match to TRBD1. Germline CDR1 ENHRY, CDR2 SYGVKD. The J segment lost 3 bases and the V segment lost 7 bases, leaving 19 bases of the junction unmatched. The CDR3 consists of 18 residues. The DNA of the CDR3 is TGTGCCATCAAAGACCGGGACAGGGTAAATGGCAGTGGCTACGAGCAGTACTTC. This gives the protein CAIKDRDRVNGSGYEQYF.

The CDR3 region has the DNA TGTGCCAGCAGCTTAAGGAGAAATTCCAACGAAAAACTGTTTTTT. Its translation: CASSLRRNSNEKLFF. This sequence joins TRBV7-8 and TRBJ1-4; D gene uncertain. The germline gives CDR1 SGHVS, CDR2 FQNEAQ. Trimming took 2 bases from V and 8 from J, leaving 15 bases between them. This CDR3 spans 15 amino acids.

V gene TRBV11-3 combines with J gene TRBJ1-1, with D unresolved. Trimming cost V 3 bases and J 4 bases, with 9 bases left between them. The germline V gene encodes CDR1 SGHNT and CDR2 YENEEA. The CDR3 is made up of 13 amino acids. CDR3 DNA sequence: TGTGCCAGCAGCTTCCGGGGAGCCACTGAAGCTTTCTTT. This gives the protein CASSFRGATEAFF.